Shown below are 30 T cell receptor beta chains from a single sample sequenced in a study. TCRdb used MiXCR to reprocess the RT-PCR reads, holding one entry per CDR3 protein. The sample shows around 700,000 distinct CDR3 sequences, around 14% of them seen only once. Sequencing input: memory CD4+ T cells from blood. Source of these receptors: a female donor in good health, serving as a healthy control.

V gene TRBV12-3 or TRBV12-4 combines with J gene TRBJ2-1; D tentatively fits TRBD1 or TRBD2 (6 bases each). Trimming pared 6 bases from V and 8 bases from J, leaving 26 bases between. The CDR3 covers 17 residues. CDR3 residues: CASSRGGGSGLHDEQFF. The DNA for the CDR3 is TGTGCCAGCAGCAGGGGCGGAGGGTCGGGACTCCACGATGAGCAGTTCTTC.

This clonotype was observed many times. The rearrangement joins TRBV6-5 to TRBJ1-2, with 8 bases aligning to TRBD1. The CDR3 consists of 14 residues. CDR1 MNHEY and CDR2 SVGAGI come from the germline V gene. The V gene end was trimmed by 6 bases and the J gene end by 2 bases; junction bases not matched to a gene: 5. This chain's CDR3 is CASRGQGENYGYTF. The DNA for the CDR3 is TGTGCCAGCAGAGGACAGGGTGAGAACTATGGCTACACCTTC.

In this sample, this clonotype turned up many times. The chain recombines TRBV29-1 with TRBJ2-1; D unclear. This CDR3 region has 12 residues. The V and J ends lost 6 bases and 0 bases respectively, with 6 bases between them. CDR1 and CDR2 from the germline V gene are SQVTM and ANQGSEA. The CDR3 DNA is TGCAGCGTGCAGAGCTCCTACAATGAGCAGTTCTTC. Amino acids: CSVQSSYNEQFF.

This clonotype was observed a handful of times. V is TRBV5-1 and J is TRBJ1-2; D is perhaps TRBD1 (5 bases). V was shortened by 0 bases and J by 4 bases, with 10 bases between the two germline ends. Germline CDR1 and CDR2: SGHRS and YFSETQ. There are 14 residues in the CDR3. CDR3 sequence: CASSLEDISYGYTF. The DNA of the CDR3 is TGCGCCAGCAGCTTGGAGGACATATCCTATGGCTACACCTTC. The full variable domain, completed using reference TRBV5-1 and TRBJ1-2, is KAGVTQTPRYLIKTRGQQVTLSCSPISGHRSVSWYQQTPGQGLQFLFEYFSETQRNKGNFPGRFSGRQFSNSRSEMNVSTLELGDSALYLCASSLEDISYGYTFGSGTRLTVV.

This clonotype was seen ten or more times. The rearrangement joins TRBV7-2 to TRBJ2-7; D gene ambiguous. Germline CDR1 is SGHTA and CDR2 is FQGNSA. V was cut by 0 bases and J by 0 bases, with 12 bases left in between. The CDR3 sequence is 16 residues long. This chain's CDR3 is CASSLASLQSSYEQYF. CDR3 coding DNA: TGTGCCAGCAGCTTAGCTAGCTTACAAAGCTCCTACGAGCAGTACTTC.

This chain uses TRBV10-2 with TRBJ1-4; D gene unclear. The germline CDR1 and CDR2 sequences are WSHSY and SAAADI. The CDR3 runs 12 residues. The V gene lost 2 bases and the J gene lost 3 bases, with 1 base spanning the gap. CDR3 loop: CASSEPNEKLFF. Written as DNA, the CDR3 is TGCGCCAGCAGTGAGCCTAATGAAAAACTGTTTTTT.

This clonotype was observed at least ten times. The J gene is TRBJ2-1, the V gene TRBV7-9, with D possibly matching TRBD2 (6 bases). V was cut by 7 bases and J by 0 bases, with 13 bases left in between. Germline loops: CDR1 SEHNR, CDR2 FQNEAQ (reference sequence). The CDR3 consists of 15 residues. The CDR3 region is CASTPLGSSYNEQFF. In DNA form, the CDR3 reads TGTGCCAGCACCCCACTCGGGAGCTCCTACAATGAGCAGTTCTTC.

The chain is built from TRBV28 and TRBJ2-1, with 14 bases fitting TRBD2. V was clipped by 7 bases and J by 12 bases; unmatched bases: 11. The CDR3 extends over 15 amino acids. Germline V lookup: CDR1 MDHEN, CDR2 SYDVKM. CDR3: CASIGGLAGGGRQFF. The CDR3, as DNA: TGTGCCAGCATTGGAGGACTAGCGGGAGGTGGGCGGCAGTTCTTC.

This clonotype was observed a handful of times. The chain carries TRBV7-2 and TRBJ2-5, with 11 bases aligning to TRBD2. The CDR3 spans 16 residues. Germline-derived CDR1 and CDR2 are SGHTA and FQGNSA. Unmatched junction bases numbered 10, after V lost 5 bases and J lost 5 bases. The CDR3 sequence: CASSKTTSGARETQYF. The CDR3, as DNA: TGTGCCAGCAGCAAAACGACTAGCGGGGCTCGGGAGACCCAGTACTTC.

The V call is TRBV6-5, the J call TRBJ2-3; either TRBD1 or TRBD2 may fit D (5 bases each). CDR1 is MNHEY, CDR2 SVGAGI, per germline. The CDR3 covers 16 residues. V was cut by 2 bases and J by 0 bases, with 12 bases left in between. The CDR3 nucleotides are TGTGCCAGCAGTTACGGGGGTATATTTAGCACAGATACGCAGTATTTT. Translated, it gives CASSYGGIFSTDTQYF.

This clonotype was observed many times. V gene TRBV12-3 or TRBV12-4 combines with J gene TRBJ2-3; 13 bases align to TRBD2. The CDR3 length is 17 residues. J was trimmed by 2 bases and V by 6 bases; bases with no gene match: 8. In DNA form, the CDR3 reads TGTGCCAGCAGCCCAAGGACTAGCGGGGGTATCACAGATACGCAGTATTTT. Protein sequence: CASSPRTSGGITDTQYF.

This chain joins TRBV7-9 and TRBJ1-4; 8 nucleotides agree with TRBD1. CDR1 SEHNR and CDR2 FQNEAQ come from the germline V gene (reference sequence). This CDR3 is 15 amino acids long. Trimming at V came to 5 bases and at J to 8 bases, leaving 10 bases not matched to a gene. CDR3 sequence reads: CASSQGQGRGEKLFF. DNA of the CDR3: TGTGCCAGCAGCCAAGGACAGGGACGTGGCGAAAAACTGTTTTTT.

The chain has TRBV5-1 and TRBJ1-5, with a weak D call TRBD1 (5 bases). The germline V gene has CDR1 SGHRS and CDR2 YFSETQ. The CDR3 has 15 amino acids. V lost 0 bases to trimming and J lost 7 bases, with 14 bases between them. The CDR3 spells CASSLVPGPDQPQHF. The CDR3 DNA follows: TGCGCCAGCAGCTTGGTCCCAGGGCCGGACCAGCCCCAGCATTTT.

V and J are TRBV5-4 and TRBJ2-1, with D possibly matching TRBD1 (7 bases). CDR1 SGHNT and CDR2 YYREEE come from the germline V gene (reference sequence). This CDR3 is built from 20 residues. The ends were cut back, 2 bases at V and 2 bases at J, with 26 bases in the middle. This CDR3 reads CASSFLGTAGSSGAYNEQFF. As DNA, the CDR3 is TGTGCCAGCAGCTTTCTAGGGACAGCGGGTAGTAGCGGAGCCTACAATGAGCAGTTCTTC.

Here the CDR3 reads CASSLGTNPYGYTF. The DNA of the CDR3 is TGTGCCAGCAGTTTAGGGACCAACCCCTATGGCTACACCTTC. The chain couples TRBV12-3 or TRBV12-4 to TRBJ1-2; D is unresolved. CDR3 length: 14 residues. V lost 1 base and J 4 bases, leaving 10 bases between the germline ends.

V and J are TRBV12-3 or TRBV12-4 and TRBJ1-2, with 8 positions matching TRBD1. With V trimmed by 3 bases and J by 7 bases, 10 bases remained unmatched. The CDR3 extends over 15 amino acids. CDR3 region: CASSFVFGQGRGYTF. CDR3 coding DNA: TGTGCCAGCAGTTTCGTATTCGGACAGGGACGTGGCTACACCTTC.

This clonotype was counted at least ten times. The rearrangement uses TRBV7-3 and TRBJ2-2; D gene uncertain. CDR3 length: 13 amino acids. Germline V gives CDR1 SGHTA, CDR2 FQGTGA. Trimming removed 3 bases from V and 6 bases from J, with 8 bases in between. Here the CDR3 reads CASSFPGSGELFF. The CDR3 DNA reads TGTGCCAGCAGCTTCCCGGGTTCCGGGGAGCTGTTTTTT.

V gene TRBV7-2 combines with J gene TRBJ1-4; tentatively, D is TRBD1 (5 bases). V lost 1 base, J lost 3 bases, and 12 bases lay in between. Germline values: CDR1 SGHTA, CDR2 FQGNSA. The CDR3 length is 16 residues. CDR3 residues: CASSLVGAGANEKLFF. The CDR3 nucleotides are TGTGCCAGCAGCTTAGTCGGGGCTGGGGCTAATGAAAAACTGTTTTTT.

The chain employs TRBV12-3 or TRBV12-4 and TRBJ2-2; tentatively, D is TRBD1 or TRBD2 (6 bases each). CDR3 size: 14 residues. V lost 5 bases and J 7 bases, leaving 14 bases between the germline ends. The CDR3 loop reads CASSPVGGGGELFF. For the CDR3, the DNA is TGTGCCAGCAGTCCCGTCGGGGGCGGCGGGGAGCTGTTTTTT.

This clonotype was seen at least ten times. The CDR3 reads CASSYQPATGELFF. The CDR3 nucleotides read TGTGCCAGCAGTTACCAGCCCGCCACCGGGGAGCTGTTTTTT. The chain uses TRBV6-5 and TRBJ2-2, with D unclear. CDR1 is MNHEY, CDR2 SVGAGI, per germline. V gave up 2 bases and J gave up 4 bases, with 8 bases separating them. The CDR3 totals 14 residues.

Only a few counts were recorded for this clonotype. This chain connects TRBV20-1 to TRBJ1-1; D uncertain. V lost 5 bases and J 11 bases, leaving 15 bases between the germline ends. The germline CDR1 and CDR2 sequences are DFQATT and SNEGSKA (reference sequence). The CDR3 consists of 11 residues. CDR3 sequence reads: CSAPGPTGAFF. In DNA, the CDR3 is TGCAGTGCTCCAGGACCCACTGGGGCTTTCTTT.

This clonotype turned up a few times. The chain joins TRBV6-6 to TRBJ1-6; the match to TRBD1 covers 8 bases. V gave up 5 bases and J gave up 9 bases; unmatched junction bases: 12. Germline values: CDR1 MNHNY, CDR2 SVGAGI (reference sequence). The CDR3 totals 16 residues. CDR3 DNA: TGTGCCAGCAGTCTTGGGGCAGGGGGCCAATTTTCACCCCTCCACTTT. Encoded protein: CASSLGAGGQFSPLHF.

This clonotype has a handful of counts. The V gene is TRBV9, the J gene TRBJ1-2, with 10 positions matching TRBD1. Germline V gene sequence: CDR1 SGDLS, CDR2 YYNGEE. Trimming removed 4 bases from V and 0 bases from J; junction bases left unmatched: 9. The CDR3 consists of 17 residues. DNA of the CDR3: TGTGCCAGCAGCTCCCCGGGACAGGGGACAACTAACTATGGCTACACCTTC. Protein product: CASSSPGQGTTNYGYTF.

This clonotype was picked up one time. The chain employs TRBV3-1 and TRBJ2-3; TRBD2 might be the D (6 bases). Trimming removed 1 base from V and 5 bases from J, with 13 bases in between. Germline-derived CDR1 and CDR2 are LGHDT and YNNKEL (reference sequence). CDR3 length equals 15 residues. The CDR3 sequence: CASSQGTGAGDTQYF. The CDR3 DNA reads TGTGCCAGCAGCCAAGGAACGGGAGCTGGAGATACGCAGTATTTT.

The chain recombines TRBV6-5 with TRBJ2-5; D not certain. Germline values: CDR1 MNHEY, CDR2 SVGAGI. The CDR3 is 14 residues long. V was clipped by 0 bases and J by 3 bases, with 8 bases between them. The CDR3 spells CASSYSYRKETQYF. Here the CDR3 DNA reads TGTGCCAGCAGTTACTCGTACAGAAAAGAGACCCAGTACTTC.

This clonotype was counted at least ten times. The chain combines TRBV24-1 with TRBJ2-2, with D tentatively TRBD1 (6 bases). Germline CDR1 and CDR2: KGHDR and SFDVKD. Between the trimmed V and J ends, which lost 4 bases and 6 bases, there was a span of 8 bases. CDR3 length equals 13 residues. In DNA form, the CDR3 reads TGTGCCACCAGTGAAACAGGGTCCGGGGAGCTGTTTTTT. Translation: CATSETGSGELFF.

The CDR3 sequence is CAIRGGINTGELFF. The CDR3 bases are TGTGCCATAAGGGGCGGAATTAACACCGGGGAGCTGTTTTTT. The rearrangement links TRBV10-3 to TRBJ2-2, with D possibly TRBD1 on 5 matching bases. CDR1 and CDR2 (germline): ENHRY, SYGVKD. V lost 9 bases and J lost 2, with 13 bases in between. The CDR3 is made up of 14 amino acids.

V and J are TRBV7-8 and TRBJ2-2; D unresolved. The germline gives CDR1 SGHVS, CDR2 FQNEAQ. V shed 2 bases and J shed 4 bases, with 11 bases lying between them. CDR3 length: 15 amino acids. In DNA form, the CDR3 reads TGTGCCAGCAGCTTATCGGGCCTGACCACCGGGGAGCTGTTTTTT. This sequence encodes CASSLSGLTTGELFF.

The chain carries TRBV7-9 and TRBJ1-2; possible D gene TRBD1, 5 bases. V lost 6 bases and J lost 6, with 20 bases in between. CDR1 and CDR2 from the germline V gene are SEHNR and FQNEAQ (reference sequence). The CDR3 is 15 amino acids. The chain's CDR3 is CASSFAQGVENGYTF. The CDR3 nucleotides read TGTGCCAGCAGTTTCGCCCAAGGGGTGGAGAATGGCTACACCTTC.

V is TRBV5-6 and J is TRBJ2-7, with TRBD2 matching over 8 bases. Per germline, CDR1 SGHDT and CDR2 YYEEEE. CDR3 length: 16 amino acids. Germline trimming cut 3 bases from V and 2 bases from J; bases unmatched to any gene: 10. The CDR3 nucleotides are TGTGCCAGCAGCTGGTTTGGGCGGGAGGTTCCCTACGAGCAGTACTTC. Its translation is CASSWFGREVPYEQYF.